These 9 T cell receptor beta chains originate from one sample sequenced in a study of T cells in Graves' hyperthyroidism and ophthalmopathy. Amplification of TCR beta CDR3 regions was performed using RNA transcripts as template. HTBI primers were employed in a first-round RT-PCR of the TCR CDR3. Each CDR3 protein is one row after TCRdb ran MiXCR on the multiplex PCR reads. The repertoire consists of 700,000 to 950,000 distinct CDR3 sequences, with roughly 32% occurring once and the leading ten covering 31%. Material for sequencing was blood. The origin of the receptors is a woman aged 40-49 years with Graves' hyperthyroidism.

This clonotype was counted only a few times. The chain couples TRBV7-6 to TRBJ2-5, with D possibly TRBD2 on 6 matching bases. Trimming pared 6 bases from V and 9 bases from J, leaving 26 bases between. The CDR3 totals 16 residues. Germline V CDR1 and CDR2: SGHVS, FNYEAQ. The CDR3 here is CASSLSRWGSRGAQYF. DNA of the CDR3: TGTGCCAGCAGTTTGAGTCGTTGGGGATCCCGCGGGGCCCAGTACTTC.

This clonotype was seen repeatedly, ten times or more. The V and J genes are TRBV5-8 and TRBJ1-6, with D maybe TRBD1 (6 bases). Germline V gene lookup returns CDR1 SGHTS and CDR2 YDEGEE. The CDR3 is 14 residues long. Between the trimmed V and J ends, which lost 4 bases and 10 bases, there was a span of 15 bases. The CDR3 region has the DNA TGTGCCAGCAGCCAGAGGACAGTTGCCTCACCCCTCCACTTT. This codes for CASSQRTVASPLHF.

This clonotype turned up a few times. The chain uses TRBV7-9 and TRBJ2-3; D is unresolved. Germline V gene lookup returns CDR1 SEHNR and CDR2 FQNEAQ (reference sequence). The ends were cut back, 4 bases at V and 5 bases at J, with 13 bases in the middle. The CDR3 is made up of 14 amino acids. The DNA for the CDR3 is TGTGCCAGCAGCTGGTGGGGTTCGGGAGATACGCAGTATTTT. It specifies CASSWWGSGDTQYF.

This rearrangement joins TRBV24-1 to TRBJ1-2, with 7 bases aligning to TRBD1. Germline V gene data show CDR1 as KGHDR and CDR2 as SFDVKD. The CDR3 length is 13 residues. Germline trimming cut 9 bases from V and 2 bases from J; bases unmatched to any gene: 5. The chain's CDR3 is CATAQGGNYGYTF. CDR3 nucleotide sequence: TGTGCCACCGCGCAAGGGGGCAACTATGGCTACACCTTC.

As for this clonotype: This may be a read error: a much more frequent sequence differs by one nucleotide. CDR3 sequence reads: CACSRGQSYYEQYF. In DNA, the CDR3 is TGTGCCTGCAGCCGGGGACAGAGCTACTACGAGCAGTACTTC. The chain uses TRBV7-2 and TRBJ2-7, with TRBD1 identical over 7 bases. The CDR3 runs 14 residues. The germline V gene has CDR1 SGHTA and CDR2 FQGNSA.

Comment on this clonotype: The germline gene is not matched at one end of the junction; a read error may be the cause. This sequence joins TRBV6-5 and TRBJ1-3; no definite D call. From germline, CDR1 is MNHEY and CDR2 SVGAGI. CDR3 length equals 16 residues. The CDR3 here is CAISYRVGVSGNTIYF. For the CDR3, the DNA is TGTGCCATCAGTTACCGGGTTGGGGTCTCTGGAAACACCATATATTTT.

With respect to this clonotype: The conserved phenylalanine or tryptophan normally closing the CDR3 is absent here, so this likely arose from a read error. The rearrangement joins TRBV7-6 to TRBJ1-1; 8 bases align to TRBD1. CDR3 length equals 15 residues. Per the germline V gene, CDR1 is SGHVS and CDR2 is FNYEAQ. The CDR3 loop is CASSLDRGFDTEAFL. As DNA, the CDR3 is TGCGCCAGCAGCCTCGACAGGGGCTTTGACACTGAAGCTTTCCTT.

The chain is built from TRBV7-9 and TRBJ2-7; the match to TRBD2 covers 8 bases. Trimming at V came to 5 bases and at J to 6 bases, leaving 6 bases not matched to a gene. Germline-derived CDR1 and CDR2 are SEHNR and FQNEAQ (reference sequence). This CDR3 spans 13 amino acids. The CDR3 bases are TGTGCCAGCAGCCGGGGGGGGATAAGCGAGCAGTACTTC. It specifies CASSRGGISEQYF.

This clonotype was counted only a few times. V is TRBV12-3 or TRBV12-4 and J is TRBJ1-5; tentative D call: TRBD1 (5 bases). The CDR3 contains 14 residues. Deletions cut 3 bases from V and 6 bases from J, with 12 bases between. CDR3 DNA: TGTGCCAGCAGTTTGTCGGGGGAAGGTCAGCCCCAGCATTTT. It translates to CASSLSGEGQPQHF.